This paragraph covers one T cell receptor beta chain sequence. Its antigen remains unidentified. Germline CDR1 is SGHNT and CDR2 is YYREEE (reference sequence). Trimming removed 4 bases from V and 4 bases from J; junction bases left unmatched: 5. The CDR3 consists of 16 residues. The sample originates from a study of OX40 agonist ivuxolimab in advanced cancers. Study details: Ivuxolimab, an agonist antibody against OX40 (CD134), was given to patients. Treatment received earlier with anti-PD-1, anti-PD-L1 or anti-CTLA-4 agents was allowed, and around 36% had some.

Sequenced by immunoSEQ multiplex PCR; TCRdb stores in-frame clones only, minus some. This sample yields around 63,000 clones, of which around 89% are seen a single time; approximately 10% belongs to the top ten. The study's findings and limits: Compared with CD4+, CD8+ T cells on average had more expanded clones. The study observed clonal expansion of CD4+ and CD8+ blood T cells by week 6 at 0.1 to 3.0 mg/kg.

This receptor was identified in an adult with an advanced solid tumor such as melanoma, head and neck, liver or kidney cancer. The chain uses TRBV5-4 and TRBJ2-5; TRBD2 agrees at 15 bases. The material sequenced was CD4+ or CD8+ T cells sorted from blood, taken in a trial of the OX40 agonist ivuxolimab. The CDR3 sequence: CASSPGLAGGGETQYF. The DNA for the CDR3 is TGTGCCAGCAGCCCGGGACTAGCGGGAGGAGGAGAGACCCAGTACTTC. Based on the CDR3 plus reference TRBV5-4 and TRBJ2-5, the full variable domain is ETGVTQSPTHLIKTRGQQVTLRCSSQSGHNTVSWYQQALGQGPQFIFQYYREEENGRGNFPPRFSGLQFPNYSSELNVNALELDDSALYLCASSPGLAGGGETQYFGPGTRLLVL.